This T cell receptor beta chain emerged from a study of blood T cells in healthy people across ages. The CDR3 contains 14 residues. Germline loops: CDR1 DFQATT, CDR2 SNEGSKA (reference sequence). The V gene end was trimmed by 6 bases and the J gene end by 5 bases; junction bases not matched to a gene: 10. Using a J-beta primer mix together with a sample-barcoded 5' primer, a second PCR was run for about 7 to 12 cycles. Each single sample gave us at least 2.5 million CDR3-containing paired-end reads. Each CDR3 protein is one row after TCRdb ran MiXCR on the 5' RACE reads. The sample consists of about 1.8 million distinct CDR3 sequences, around half of them appearing once. Russia was home to the donors, healthy Caucasian individuals aged roughly 6 to 90. Every participating donor contributed roughly 9.6 milliliters of peripheral blood through a draw.

The rearrangement uses TRBV20-1 and TRBJ2-3, with 8 bases aligning to TRBD2. Sequencing was done on a sample of blood. The receptor comes from a woman in her forties in good health. As DNA, the CDR3 is TGCAGTGCGATAGCGGGGCCAGAGGTAGATACGCAGTATTTT. It codes for CSAIAGPEVDTQYF.